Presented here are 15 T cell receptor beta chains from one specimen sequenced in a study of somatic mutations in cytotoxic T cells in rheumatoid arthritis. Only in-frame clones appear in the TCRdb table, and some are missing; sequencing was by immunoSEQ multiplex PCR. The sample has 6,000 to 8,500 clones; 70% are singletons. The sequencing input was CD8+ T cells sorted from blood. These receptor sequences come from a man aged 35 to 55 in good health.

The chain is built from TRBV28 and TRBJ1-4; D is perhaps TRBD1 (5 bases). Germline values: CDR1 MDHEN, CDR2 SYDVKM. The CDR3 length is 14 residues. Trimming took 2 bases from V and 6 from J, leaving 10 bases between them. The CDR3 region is CASSLIREDEKLFF. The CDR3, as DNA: TGTGCCAGCAGTTTAATCAGGGAGGATGAAAAACTGTTTTTT.

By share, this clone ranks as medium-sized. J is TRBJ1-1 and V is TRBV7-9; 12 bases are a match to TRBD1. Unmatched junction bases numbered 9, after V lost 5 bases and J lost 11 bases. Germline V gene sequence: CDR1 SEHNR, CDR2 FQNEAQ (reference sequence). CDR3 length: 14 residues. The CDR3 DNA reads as TGTGCCAGCAGCGCCCCGGGACAGGGGGCATCCGCTTTCTTT. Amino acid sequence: CASSAPGQGASAFF.

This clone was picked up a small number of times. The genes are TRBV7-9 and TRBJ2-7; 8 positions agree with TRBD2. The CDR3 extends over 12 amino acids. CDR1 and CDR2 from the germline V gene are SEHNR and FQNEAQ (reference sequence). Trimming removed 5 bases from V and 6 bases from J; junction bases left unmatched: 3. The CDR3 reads CASSGTRGEQYV. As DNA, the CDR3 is TGTGCCAGCAGCGGGACTAGGGGCGAGCAGTACGTC.

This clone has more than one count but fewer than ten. CDR3 DNA sequence: TGTGCCAGCAGTGAAAGTAACACCCCGGGTTTCGGCGATTACCCGTACTTC. Amino acids: CASSESNTPGFGDYPYF. The J gene is TRBJ2-7, the V gene TRBV2; D not resolved. Trimming left V 2 bases short and J 12 bases short, with 29 bases between. This CDR3 is built from 17 residues. The germline CDR1 and CDR2 sequences are SNHLY and FYNNEI.

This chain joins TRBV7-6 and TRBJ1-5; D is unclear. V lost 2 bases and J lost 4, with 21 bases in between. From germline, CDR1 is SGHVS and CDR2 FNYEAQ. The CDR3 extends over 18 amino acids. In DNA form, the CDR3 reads TGTGCCAGCAGCTTAAGCCAGCGGGAAGTAGTGAGTAATCAGCCCCAGCATTTT. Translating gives CASSLSQREVVSNQPQHF.

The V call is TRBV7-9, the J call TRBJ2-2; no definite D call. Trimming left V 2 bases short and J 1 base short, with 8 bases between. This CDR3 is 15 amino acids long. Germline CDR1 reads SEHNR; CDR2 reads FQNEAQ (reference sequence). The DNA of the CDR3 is TGTGCCAGCAGCTTATTTGTACAGAACACCGGGGAGCTGTTTTTT. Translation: CASSLFVQNTGELFF.

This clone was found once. The CDR3 DNA reads as TGCGCCAGCAGCCCCATAAGCGAGGGCCCCCCCAACGAGCAGTACGTC. It is translated as CASSPISEGPPNEQYV. V is TRBV4-1 and J is TRBJ2-7; TRBD2 might be the D (5 bases). Germline V gene lookup returns CDR1 MGHRA and CDR2 YSYEKL. V was trimmed by 4 bases and J by 5 bases, leaving 21 bases between them. The CDR3 totals 16 residues.

The CDR3 DNA is TGTGCCAGCAGCTTAGGGGGGTTAGGATCACCCCTCCACTTT. Translating gives CASSLGGLGSPLHF. The chain is built from TRBV7-9 and TRBJ1-6; weak D call: TRBD1 (5 bases). Germline CDR1 and CDR2: SEHNR and FQNEAQ (reference sequence). The CDR3 loop spans 14 amino acids. The ends were cut back, 1 base at V and 10 bases at J, with 11 bases in the middle.

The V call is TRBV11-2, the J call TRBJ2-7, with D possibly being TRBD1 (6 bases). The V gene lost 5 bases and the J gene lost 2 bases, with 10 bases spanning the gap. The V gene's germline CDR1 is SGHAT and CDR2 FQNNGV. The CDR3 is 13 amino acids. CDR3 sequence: CASSTRQAYEQYF. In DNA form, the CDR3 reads TGTGCCAGCAGCACCCGACAGGCCTACGAGCAGTACTTC.

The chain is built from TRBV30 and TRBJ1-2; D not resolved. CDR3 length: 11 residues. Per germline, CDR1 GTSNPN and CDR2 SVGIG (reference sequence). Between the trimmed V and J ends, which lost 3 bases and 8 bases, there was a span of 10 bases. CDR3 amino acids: CAWSLNLGYTF. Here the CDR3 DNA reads TGTGCCTGGAGCCTAAATCTGGGCTACACCTTC.

The CDR3 is CASSPGSGRYEQYF. Here the CDR3 DNA reads TGTGCCAGCAGCCCGGGGTCAGGGAGGTACGAGCAGTACTTC. V gene TRBV5-6 combines with J gene TRBJ2-7, with a possible D match to TRBD2 (6 bases). The CDR3 has 14 amino acids. V lost 4 bases, J lost 4 bases, and 15 bases lay in between. Germline V gene data show CDR1 as SGHDT and CDR2 as YYEEEE.

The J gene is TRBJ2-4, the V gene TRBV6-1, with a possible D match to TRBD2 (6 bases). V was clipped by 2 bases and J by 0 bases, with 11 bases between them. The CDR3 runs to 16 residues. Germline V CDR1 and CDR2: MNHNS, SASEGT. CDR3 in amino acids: CASSESQGLAKNIQYF. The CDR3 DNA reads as TGTGCCAGCAGTGAATCGCAGGGACTAGCCAAAAACATTCAGTACTTC.

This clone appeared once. The CDR3 region has the DNA TGTGCTAGTTCCGACTGGGAACAAGAGACCCAGTACTTC. It encodes CASSDWEQETQYF. The J gene is TRBJ2-5, the V gene TRBV12-5; D ambiguous. V lost 8 bases to trimming and J lost 2 bases, with 12 bases between them. Looked up from germline, CDR1 is LGHNT and CDR2 is FRNRAP. The CDR3 runs 13 residues.

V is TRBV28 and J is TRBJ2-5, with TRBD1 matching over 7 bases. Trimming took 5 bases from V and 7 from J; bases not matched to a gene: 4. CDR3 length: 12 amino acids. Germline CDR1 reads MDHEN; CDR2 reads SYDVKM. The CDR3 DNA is TGTGCCAGCAGTCCTACAGGGGCGACCCAGTACTTC. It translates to CASSPTGATQYF.

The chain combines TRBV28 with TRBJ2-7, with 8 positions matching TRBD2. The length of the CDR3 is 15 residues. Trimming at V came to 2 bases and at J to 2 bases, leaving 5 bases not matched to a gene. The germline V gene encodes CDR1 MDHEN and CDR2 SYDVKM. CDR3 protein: CASSLPREATYEQYF. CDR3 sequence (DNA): TGTGCCAGCAGTTTACCGCGGGAGGCCACCTACGAGCAGTACTTC.